This T cell receptor (beta chain) was captured by sequencing in a study of blood T cell repertoires in COVID-19. For the study at large: The study drew acute and convalescent COVID-19 samples from the United States, Italy and Spain. The cDNA or gDNA used as material had been derived from T cells, B-cell-depleted T cells, or PBMCs.

In the study's own analysis: Amplifying reference gene primers gave estimates of nucleated cell counts. Produced via immunoSEQ multiplex PCR; TCRdb's table is partial and in-frame only. The D gene and trimming were derived from the DNA, and the V and J assignments and clone size from that table. Among approximately 260,000 clones listed, roughly 89% were seen once. Per the germline V gene, CDR1 is LNHDA and CDR2 is SQIVND (reference sequence). The V end was cut by 5 bases, the J end by 4 bases, with 12 bases between. CDR3 size: 14 residues. Sequencing was performed on peripheral blood. The receptor was isolated from a middle-aged woman who had recovered from COVID-19. V gene TRBV19 combines with J gene TRBJ2-1, with a weak D call TRBD1 (5 bases). Here the CDR3 reads CASSSTVGYNEQFF. The CDR3 coding sequence is TGTGCCAGTAGTTCGACAGTGGGGTACAATGAGCAGTTCTTC.